This TCR beta chain came from a study of shared clonotypes between healthy human individuals. General study results and limits: The study found about 5.1% of naive CD4 clonotypes shared across a few donors.

CD45RO-negative CD8 cells positively selected for CCR7 made up the naive population, which excluded terminally differentiated effector memory CD45RA+ cells. In the case of this clone: Its antigen is unidentified.

TCRdb's copy holds only in-frame clones and misses some; the assay was immunoSEQ multiplex PCR. Here the sample spans hundreds of thousands of clones, 85% to 95% being singletons. The CDR3 is 16 residues long. Germline CDR1 SGHDT, CDR2 YYEEEE. V dropped 2 bases and J dropped 0 bases, with 9 bases sitting between them. Sequencing was performed on naive CD8+ T cells sorted from blood. This sequence originates from a woman in her twenties or thirties in good health. The rearrangement joins TRBV5-6 to TRBJ2-6; tentatively, D is TRBD2 (5 bases). The DNA for the CDR3 is TGTGCCAGCAGCTTCTGGAGGAGCTCTGGGGCCAACGTCCTGACTTTC. Its protein product is CASSFWRSSGANVLTF.